The clone carrying this T cell receptor (beta chain) was recorded a few times. Its target is unknown. Combining a sample-barcoded 5' primer with a J-beta primer mix, a second PCR ran for roughly 7 to 12 cycles. Each cDNA molecule carried a tag from a template-switch adaptor that contained 12 random nucleotides. TCRdb ran MiXCR on the 5' RACE reads and lists one entry per CDR3 protein. The profile shows about 780,000 distinct CDR3 sequences, less than 60% of them singletons. J was trimmed by 3 bases and V by 4 bases; bases with no gene match: 6. The CDR3 has 16 residues. Germline V lookup: CDR1 SGHRS, CDR2 YFSETQ. These data come from a study of blood T cells in healthy people across ages. The study's findings and limits: CMV infection status of these donors was not known.

This sequence joins TRBV5-1 and TRBJ2-3; 12 bases fit TRBD2. The sequence derives from an older man in good health. The specimen sequenced was blood. This CDR3 reads CASSQDGTSGTDTQYF. The CDR3 nucleotides read TGCGCCAGCAGCCAGGACGGGACTAGCGGGACAGATACGCAGTATTTT. Filled out from reference TRBV5-1 and TRBJ2-3, the complete variable domain reads KAGVTQTPRYLIKTRGQQVTLSCSPISGHRSVSWYQQTPGQGLQFLFEYFSETQRNKGNFPGRFSGRQFSNSRSEMNVSTLELGDSALYLCASSQDGTSGTDTQYFGPGTRLTVL.